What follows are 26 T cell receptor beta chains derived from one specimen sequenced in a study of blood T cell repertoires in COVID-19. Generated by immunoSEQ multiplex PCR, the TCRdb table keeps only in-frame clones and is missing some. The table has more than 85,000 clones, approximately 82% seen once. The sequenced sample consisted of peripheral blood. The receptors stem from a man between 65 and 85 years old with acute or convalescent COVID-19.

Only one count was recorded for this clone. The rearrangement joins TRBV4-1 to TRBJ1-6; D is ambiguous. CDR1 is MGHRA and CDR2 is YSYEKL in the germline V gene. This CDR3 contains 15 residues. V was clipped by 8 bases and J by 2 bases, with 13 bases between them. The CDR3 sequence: CASLRAVTYNSPLHF. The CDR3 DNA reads TGCGCCAGCCTGAGGGCCGTAACCTATAATTCACCCCTCCACTTT.

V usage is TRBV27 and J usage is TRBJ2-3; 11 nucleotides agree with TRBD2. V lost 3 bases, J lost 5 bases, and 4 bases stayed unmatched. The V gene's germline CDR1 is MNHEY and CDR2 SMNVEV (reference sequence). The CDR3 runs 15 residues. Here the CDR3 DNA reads TGTGCCAGCAGTTTGGGAGGACTAGCGGGAGATACGCAGTATTTT. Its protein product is CASSLGGLAGDTQYF.

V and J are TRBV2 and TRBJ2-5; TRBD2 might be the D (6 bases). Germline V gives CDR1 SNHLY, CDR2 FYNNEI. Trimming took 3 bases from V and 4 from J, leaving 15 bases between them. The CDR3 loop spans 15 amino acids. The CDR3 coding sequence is TGTGCCAGCAGTGAGTACCAGGGACTCTCAGAGACCCAGTACTTC. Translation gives CASSEYQGLSETQYF.

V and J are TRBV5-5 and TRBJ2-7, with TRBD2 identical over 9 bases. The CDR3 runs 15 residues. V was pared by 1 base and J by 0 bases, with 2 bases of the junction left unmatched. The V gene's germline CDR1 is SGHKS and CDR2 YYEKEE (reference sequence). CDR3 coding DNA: TGTGCCAGCAGCTTGCTAGCGGGAAGCTCCTACGAGCAGTACTTC. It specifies CASSLLAGSSYEQYF.

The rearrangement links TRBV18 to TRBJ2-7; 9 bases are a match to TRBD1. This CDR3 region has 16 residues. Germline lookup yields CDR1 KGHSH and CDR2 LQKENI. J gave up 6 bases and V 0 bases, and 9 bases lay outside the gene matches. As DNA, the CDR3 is TGTGCCAGCTCACCACCGAGAACAGGGGGCTACTCCGAGCAGTACTTC. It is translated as CASSPPRTGGYSEQYF.

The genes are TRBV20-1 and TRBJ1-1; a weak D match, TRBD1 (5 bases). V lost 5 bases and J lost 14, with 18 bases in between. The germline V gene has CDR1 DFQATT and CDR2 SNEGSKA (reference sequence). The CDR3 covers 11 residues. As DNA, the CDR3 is TGCAGTGCTCGAAACCAGGGTCATGGGTTCTTT. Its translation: CSARNQGHGFF.

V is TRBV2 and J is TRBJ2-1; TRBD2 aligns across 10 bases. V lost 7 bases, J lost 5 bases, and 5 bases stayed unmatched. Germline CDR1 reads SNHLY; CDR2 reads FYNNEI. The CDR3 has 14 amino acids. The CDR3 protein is CASTEREGDNEQFF. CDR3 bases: TGTGCCAGCACTGAGCGGGAGGGGGACAATGAGCAGTTCTTC.

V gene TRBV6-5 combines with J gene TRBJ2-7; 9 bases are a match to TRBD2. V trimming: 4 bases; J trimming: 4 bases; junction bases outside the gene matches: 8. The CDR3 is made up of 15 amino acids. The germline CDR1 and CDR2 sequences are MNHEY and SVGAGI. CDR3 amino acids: CASSSVSGGLYEQYF. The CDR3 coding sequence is TGTGCCAGCAGTTCTGTAAGCGGGGGGCTTTACGAGCAGTACTTC.

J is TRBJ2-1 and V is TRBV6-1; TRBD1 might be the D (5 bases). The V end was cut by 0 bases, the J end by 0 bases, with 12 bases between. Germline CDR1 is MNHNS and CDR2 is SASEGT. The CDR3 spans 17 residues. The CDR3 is CASSEAPGISSYNEQFF. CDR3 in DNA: TGTGCCAGCAGTGAAGCTCCAGGGATTAGCTCCTACAATGAGCAGTTCTTC.

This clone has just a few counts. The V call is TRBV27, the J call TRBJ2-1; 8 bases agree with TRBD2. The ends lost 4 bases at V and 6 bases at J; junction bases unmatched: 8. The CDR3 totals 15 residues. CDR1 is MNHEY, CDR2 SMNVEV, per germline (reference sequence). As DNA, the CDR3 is TGTGCCAGCAGTTATATCCTCGGGACTAGCAATGAGCAGTTCTTC. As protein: CASSYILGTSNEQFF.

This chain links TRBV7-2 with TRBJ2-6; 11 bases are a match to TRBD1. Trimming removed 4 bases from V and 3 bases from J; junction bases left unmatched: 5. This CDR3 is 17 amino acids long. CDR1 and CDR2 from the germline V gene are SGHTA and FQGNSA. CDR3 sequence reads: CASSYRDRGFGANVLTF. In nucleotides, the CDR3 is TGTGCCAGCAGCTACCGGGACAGGGGGTTTGGGGCCAACGTCCTGACTTTC.

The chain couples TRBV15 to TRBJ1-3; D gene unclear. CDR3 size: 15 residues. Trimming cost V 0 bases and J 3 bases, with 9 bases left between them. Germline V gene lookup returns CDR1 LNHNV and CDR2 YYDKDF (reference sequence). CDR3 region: CATSRDPGRGNTIYF. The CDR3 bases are TGTGCCACCAGCAGAGATCCAGGTCGTGGAAACACCATATATTTT.

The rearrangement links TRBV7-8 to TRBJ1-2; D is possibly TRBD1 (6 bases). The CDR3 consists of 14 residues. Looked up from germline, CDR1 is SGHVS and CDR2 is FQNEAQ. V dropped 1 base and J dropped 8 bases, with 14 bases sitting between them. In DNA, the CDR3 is TGTGCCAGCAGCTTAGGGAACAGGGTACAAGGCTACACCTTC. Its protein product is CASSLGNRVQGYTF.

CDR3 bases: TGTGCCAGCAGCCAAGATTTTCTGAGGAATCAGCCCCAGCATTTT. Its protein is CASSQDFLRNQPQHF. The V call is TRBV3-1 (or the pseudogene TRBV3-2), the J call TRBJ1-5; unclear D gene. The CDR3 is 15 amino acids. The V gene lost 0 bases and the J gene lost 4 bases, with 10 bases spanning the gap. Germline lookup yields CDR1 LGHDT and CDR2 YNNKEL (reference sequence).

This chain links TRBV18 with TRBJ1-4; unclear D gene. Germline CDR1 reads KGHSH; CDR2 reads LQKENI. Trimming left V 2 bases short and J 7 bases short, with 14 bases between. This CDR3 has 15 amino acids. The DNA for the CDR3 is TGTGCCAGCTCACCAAAGGAGGGAGTTGGTGAAAAACTGTTTTTT. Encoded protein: CASSPKEGVGEKLFF.

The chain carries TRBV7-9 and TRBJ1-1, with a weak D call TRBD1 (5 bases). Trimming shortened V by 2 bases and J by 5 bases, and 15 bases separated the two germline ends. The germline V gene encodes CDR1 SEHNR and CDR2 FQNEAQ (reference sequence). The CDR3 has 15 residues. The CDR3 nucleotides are TGTGCCAGCAGCTTATTATCACTGGGGGGGACTGAAGCTTTCTTT. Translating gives CASSLLSLGGTEAFF.

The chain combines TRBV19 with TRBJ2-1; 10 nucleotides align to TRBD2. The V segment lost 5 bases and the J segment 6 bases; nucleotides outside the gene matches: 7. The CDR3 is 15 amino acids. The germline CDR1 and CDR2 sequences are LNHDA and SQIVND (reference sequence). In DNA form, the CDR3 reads TGTGCCAGTAGTGGTAGACCTAGCGGGAGCAATGAGCAGTTCTTC. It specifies CASSGRPSGSNEQFF. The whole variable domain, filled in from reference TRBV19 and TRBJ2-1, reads DGGITQSPKYLFRKEGQNVTLSCEQNLNHDAMYWYRQDPGQGLRLIYYSQIVNDFQKGDIAEGYSVSREKKESFPLTVTSAQKNPTAFYLCASSGRPSGSNEQFFGPGTRLTVL.

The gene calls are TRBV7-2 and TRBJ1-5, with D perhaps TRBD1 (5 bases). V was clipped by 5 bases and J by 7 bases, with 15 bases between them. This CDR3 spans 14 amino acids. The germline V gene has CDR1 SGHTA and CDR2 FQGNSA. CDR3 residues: CASSPLGGSQPQHF. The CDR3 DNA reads TGTGCCAGCAGCCCACTGGGGGGTTCGCAGCCCCAGCATTTT.

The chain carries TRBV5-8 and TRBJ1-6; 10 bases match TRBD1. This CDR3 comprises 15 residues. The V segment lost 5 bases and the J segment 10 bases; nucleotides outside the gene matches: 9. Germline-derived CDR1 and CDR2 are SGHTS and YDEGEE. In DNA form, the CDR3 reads TGTGCCAGCAGTACCCCCGGGACAGGGGCCTCACCCCTCCACTTT. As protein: CASSTPGTGASPLHF.

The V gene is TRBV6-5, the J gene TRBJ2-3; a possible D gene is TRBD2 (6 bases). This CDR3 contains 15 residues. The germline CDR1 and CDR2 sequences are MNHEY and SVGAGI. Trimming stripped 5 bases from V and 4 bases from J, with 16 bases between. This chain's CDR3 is CASSKDPSSADTQYF. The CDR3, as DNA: TGTGCCAGCAGTAAGGATCCTTCTAGCGCAGATACGCAGTATTTT.

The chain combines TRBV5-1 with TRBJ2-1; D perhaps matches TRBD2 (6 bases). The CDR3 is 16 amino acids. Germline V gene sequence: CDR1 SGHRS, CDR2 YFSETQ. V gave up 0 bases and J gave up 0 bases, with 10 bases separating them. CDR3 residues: CASSLGGVLSYNEQFF. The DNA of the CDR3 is TGCGCCAGCAGCTTGGGCGGGGTCCTCTCCTACAATGAGCAGTTCTTC.

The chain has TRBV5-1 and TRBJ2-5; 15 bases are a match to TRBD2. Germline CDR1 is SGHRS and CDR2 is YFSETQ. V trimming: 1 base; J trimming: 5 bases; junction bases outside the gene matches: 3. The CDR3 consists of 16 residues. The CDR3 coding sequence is TGCGCCAGCAGCTTGCCGGGACTAGCGGGAGGCGAGACCCAGTACTTC. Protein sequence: CASSLPGLAGGETQYF. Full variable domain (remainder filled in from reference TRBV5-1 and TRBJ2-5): KAGVTQTPRYLIKTRGQQVTLSCSPISGHRSVSWYQQTPGQGLQFLFEYFSETQRNKGNFPGRFSGRQFSNSRSEMNVSTLELGDSALYLCASSLPGLAGGETQYFGPGTRLLVL.

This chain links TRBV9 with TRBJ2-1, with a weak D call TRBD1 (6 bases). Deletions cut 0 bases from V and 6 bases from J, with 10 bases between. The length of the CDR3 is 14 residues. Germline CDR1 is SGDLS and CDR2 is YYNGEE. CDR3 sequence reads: CASSVEQGLNEQFF. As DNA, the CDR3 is TGTGCCAGCAGCGTAGAACAGGGTCTCAATGAGCAGTTCTTC.

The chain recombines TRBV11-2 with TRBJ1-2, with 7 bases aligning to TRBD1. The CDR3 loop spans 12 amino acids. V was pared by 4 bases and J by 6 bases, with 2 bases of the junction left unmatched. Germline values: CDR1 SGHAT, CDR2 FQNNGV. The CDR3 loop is CASSSQGDGYTF. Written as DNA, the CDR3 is TGTGCCAGCAGCTCCCAGGGGGATGGCTACACCTTC.

CDR3 nucleotide sequence: TGTGCCACCAGCAGAGATCGACTAGCAGCGAACACCGGGGAGCTGTTTTTT. Its protein is CATSRDRLAANTGELFF. The V call is TRBV15, the J call TRBJ2-2, with TRBD2 identical over 7 bases. The CDR3 length is 17 residues. V lost 0 bases to trimming and J lost 0 bases; unmatched junction nucleotides: 4. CDR1 LNHNV and CDR2 YYDKDF come from the germline V gene (reference sequence).

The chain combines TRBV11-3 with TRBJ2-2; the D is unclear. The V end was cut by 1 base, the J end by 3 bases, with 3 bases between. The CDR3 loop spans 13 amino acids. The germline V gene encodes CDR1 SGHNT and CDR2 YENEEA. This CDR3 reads CASSLAHTGELFF. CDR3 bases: TGTGCCAGCAGCTTAGCTCACACCGGGGAGCTGTTTTTT. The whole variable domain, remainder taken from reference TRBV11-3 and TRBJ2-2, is EAGVVQSPRYKIIEKKQPVAFWCNPISGHNTLYWYLQNLGQGPELLIRYENEEAVDDSQLPKDRFSAERLKGVDSTLKIQPAELGDSAVYLCASSLAHTGELFFGEGSRLTVL.